This T cell receptor (beta chain) stems from a study of identical twins. Study-level results: For zero-insertion analyses, partial confounding could come from invariant MAIT and iNKT cells. Abundant beta clonotypes from cord blood had fewer insertions, unlike memory repertoires, which showed none. Models underpredicted monozygotic twin sharing of out-of-frame TCR alpha.

TCRdb ran MiXCR on the 5' RACE reads and lists one entry per CDR3 protein. This table holds around 960,000 distinct CDR3 sequences, approximately 13% found once. This clonotype turned up a few times. Its target is not known. Trimming cost V 4 bases and J 4 bases, with 18 bases left between them. This CDR3 is 15 amino acids long. In germline, CDR1 is DFQATT, CDR2 SNEGSKA (reference sequence). A further study also used this sample, focusing on yellow fever vaccine responses in identical twins. From that paper: Reportedly, twins showed a vaccine T cell response that looked partly convergent and partly personalized.

The TCR comes from a woman between 18 and 29 years old in good health. The chain uses TRBV20-1 and TRBJ2-3, with D possibly TRBD1 on 6 matching bases. The specimen sequenced was PBMCs. CDR3 nucleotides: TGCAGTGCTAACCTTCCAGGGGTTAGCGCAGATACGCAGTATTTT. The encoded protein is CSANLPGVSADTQYF.